One and the same sample provided the 10 T cell receptor beta chains below, sequenced in a study of blood T cell repertoires in COVID-19. Sequencing used immunoSEQ multiplex PCR; TCRdb keeps in-frame clones, though not all of them. This sample has 150,000 to 200,000 clones; 70% to 90% occur once, and the top ten carry 8% to 10%. Material for sequencing was peripheral blood. The receptors were sampled from a man aged 55 to 70 with acute or convalescent COVID-19.

This rearrangement joins TRBV24-1 to TRBJ2-5; 7 nucleotides match TRBD1. The CDR3 spans 17 residues. With V trimmed by 4 bases and J by 4 bases, 14 bases remained unmatched. Germline loops: CDR1 KGHDR, CDR2 SFDVKD. CDR3 in amino acids: CATSDPWKEAGGETQYF. The DNA for the CDR3 is TGTGCCACCAGTGACCCCTGGAAGGAAGCAGGGGGAGAGACCCAGTACTTC.

The rearrangement links TRBV28 to TRBJ2-5, with D maybe TRBD2 (5 bases). The V end was cut by 3 bases, the J end by 5 bases, with 7 bases between. Per germline, CDR1 MDHEN and CDR2 SYDVKM. This CDR3 is 12 amino acids long. Written as DNA, the CDR3 is TGTGCCAGCAGTTTGCGGGTGGAGACCCAGTACTTC. As protein: CASSLRVETQYF.

This chain connects TRBV7-2 to TRBJ1-4, with TRBD1 matching over 8 bases. From germline, CDR1 is SGHTA and CDR2 FQGNSA. The length of the CDR3 is 16 residues. Trimming at V came to 1 base and at J to 10 bases, leaving 11 bases not matched to a gene. The CDR3 is CASSLGKTGAFGKLFF. The CDR3 bases are TGTGCCAGCAGCTTAGGAAAGACAGGGGCTTTCGGAAAACTGTTTTTT.

This clone was found a few times. The V and J genes are TRBV6-1 and TRBJ2-2; possible D gene TRBD2, 5 bases. The CDR3 runs 15 residues. Per germline, CDR1 MNHNS and CDR2 SASEGT. V was trimmed by 2 bases and J by 0 bases, leaving 7 bases between them. CDR3 loop: CASSEWRTNTGELFF. The CDR3 coding sequence is TGTGCCAGCAGTGAATGGAGGACGAACACCGGGGAGCTGTTTTTT.

This clone occurred once. The V and J genes are TRBV5-3 and TRBJ2-6; possible D gene TRBD1, 6 bases. TRBV5-3 falls under the ORF class, with uncertain function. With 1 base removed from V and 0 bases from J, the gap between germline ends came to 14 bases. The CDR3 loop spans 18 amino acids. The CDR3 DNA is TGTGCCAGAAGCTTGAGGGACACTAAGAGCTCTGGGGCCAACGTCCTGACTTTC. Translating it yields CARSLRDTKSSGANVLTF.

In this sample, this clone turned up once. The chain employs TRBV11-1 and TRBJ1-6; no clear D. CDR3 length: 14 residues. Germline V gene sequence: CDR1 SGHAT, CDR2 FQDESV (reference sequence). V was trimmed by 0 bases and J by 6 bases, leaving 6 bases between them. This CDR3 is CASSLAPGNSPLHF. Written as DNA, the CDR3 is TGTGCCAGCAGCTTAGCCCCGGGTAATTCACCCCTCCACTTT.

The rearrangement links TRBV12-3 or TRBV12-4 to TRBJ2-7, with 11 bases aligning to TRBD1. J was trimmed by 10 bases and V by 5 bases; bases with no gene match: 7. The CDR3 sequence is 13 residues long. CDR3 loop: CASSTGTGGVQYF. The CDR3 bases are TGTGCCAGCAGTACCGGGACAGGGGGTGTCCAGTACTTC.

The J gene is TRBJ1-5, the V gene TRBV20-1; 9 nucleotides align to TRBD1. Germline assignment: CDR1 DFQATT and CDR2 SNEGSKA (reference sequence). This CDR3 is built from 14 residues. V lost 3 bases, J lost 7 bases, and 7 bases stayed unmatched. DNA of the CDR3: TGCAGTGCTAGTAGGACAGGGGCTCAGCAGCCCCAGCATTTT. Translation gives CSASRTGAQQPQHF.

The rearrangement joins TRBV7-2 to TRBJ2-1; TRBD2 is a possible D gene (6 bases). In germline, CDR1 is SGHTA, CDR2 FQGNSA. The CDR3 consists of 16 residues. Trimming shortened V by 6 bases and J by 1 base, and 16 bases separated the two germline ends. The CDR3 DNA reads as TGTGCCAGCAGTCCCGGACTAAGAAGGTCCTACAATGAGCAGTTCTTC. It translates to CASSPGLRRSYNEQFF.

This clone was seen just once. The chain employs TRBV28 and TRBJ1-3, with 8 nucleotides matching TRBD1. Trimming took 4 bases from V and 2 from J; bases not matched to a gene: 1. CDR3 length: 14 residues. From germline, CDR1 is MDHEN and CDR2 SYDVKM. CDR3 in amino acids: CASSSGGTGNTIYF. CDR3 sequence (DNA): TGTGCCAGCAGTTCAGGGGGCACTGGAAACACCATATATTTT.